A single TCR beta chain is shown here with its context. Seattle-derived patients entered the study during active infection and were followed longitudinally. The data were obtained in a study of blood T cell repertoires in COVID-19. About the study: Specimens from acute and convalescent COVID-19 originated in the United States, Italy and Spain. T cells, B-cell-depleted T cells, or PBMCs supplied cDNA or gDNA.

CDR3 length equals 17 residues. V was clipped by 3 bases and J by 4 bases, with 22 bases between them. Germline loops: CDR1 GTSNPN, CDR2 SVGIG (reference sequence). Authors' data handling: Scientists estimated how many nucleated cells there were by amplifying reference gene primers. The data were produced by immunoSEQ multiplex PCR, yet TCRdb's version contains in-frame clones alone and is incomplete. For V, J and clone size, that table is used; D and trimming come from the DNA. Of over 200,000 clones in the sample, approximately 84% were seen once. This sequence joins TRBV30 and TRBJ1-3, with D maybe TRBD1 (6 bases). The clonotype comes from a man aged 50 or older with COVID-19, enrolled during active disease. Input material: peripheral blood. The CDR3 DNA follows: TGTGCCTGGAGAACCTACTCAGGGGCCCTGAAGGGAAACACCATATATTTT. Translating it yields CAWRTYSGALKGNTIYF.